This section outlines one T cell receptor beta chain sequence together with its context. Its antigen is unknown. Germline assignment: CDR1 MNHNY and CDR2 SVGAGI (reference sequence). There are 15 residues in the CDR3. Trimming pared 0 bases from V and 0 bases from J, leaving 9 bases between. This sample is drawn from a study of T-cell memory formation after mild COVID-19. A single record per CDR3 protein comes from TCRdb applying MiXCR to the 5' RACE reads. The sample records roughly 450,000 distinct CDR3 sequences, 15% to 20% being singletons. The study's findings and limits: Most CD4+ clones that shrank were in CM and EM, while CD8+ ones turned up in EMRA.

This chain connects TRBV6-6 to TRBJ2-7; D uncertain. The receptor comes from an adult woman who had mild COVID-19 (a few samples of this study predate the infection). Cell type and time point are not known. Input material: PBMCs or a T cell subset sorted from them (not recorded which). CDR3 loop: CASSYSPESSYEQYF. For the CDR3, the DNA is TGTGCCAGCAGTTACTCGCCCGAGAGCTCCTACGAGCAGTACTTC.